Described below is a single T cell receptor (beta chain) sequence and its context. Its target is unknown. PCR was performed using 60 Vbeta and 13 Jbeta primers. Generated by immunoSEQ multiplex PCR, the TCRdb table keeps only in-frame clones and is missing some. There are about 140,000 clones in the sample; roughly four fifths occur only once, and roughly 3.4% lies in the top ten. The sample is drawn from a study of cytomegalovirus exposure and HLA in healthy donors. Overall study findings and caveats: Productive rates of about 90% or about 30% were seen for most TCR beta V segments in an earlier analysis.

The germline CDR1 and CDR2 sequences are MNHEY and SVGAGI. Unmatched junction bases numbered 9, after V lost 6 bases and J lost 5 bases. The CDR3 is 14 residues long. This chain connects TRBV6-5 to TRBJ1-1; 7 nucleotides agree with TRBD1. The TCR was taken from a male donor in good health and CMV-seronegative. The sequenced sample was PBMCs. The CDR3 DNA reads TGTGCCAGCAGACGACAGGGTCGAGGGACTGAAGCTTTCTTT. It yields the protein CASRRQGRGTEAFF.